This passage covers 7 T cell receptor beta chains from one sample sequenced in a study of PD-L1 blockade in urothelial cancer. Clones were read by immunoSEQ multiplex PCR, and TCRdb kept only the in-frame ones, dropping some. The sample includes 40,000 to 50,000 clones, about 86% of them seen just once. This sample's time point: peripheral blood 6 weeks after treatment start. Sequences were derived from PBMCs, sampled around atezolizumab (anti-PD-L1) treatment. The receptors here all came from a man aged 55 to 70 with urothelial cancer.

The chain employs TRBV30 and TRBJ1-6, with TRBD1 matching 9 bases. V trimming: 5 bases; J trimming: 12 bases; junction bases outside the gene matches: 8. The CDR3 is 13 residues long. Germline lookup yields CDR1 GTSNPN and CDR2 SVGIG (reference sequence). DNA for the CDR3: TGTGCCTGGCAAGGACAGGGGAGAGGACCCCTCCACTTT. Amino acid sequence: CAWQGQGRGPLHF. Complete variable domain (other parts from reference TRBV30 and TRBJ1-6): SQTIHQWPATLVQPVGSPLSLECTVEGTSNPNLYWYRQAAGRGLQLLFYSVGIGQISSEVPQNLSASRPQDRQFILSSKKLLLSDSGFYLCAWQGQGRGPLHFGNGTRLTVT.

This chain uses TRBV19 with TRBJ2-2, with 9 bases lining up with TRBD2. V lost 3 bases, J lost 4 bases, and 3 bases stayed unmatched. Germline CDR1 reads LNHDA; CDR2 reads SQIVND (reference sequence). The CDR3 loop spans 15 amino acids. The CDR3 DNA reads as TGTGCCAGTAGTATGGTTAGCGGGGGCACCGGGGAGCTGTTTTTT. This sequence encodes CASSMVSGGTGELFF.

CDR3 DNA: TGTGCCAGCAGCCGGGAGGCGGGGGGCGCGCGGGCTTTCTTT. Residues: CASSREAGGARAFF. V usage is TRBV5-4 and J usage is TRBJ1-1; weak D call: TRBD1 (6 bases). CDR1 and CDR2 (germline): SGHNT, YYREEE (reference sequence). The CDR3 covers 14 residues. V gave up 4 bases and J gave up 11 bases, with 21 bases separating them.

Written as DNA, the CDR3 is TGTGCCAGCAGTCCGCGGGAGGGCAGGCATGGCTACACCTTC. It encodes CASSPREGRHGYTF. The genes are TRBV27 and TRBJ1-2, with D unresolved. There are 14 residues in the CDR3. Germline V gene sequence: CDR1 MNHEY, CDR2 SMNVEV (reference sequence). V lost 5 bases to trimming and J lost 6 bases, with 16 bases between them.

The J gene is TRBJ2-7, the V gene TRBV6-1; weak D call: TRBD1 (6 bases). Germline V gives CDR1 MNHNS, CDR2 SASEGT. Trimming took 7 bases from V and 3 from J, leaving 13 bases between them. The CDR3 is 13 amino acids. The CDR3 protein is CASINRDIYEQYF. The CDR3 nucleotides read TGTGCCAGCATTAACAGGGACATCTACGAGCAGTACTTC.

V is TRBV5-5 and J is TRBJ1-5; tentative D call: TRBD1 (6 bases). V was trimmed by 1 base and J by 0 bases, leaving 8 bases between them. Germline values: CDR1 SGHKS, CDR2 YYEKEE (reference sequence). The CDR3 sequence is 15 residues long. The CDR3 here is CASSLTGNSNQPQHF. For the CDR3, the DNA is TGTGCCAGCAGCTTGACAGGGAATAGCAATCAGCCCCAGCATTTT.

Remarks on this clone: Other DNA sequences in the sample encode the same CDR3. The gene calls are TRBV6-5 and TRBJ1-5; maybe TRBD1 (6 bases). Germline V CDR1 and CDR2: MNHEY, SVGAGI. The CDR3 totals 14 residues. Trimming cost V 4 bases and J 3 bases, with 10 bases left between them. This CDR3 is CASSSGQHNQPQHF. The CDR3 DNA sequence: TGTGCCAGCAGTTCCGGACAGCACAATCAGCCCCAGCATTTT.